Included here is one TCR beta chain sequence, with context. CDR1 is SGDLS and CDR2 is YYNGEE in the germline V gene. The length of the CDR3 is 14 residues. The V end lost 3 bases, the J end lost 7 bases, and 13 bases lay between the germline ends. TCRdb ran MiXCR on the PCR reads and lists one entry per CDR3 protein. The sample lists about 84,000 distinct CDR3 sequences, under 65% occurring once. This sample is part of a study of CDR3 diversity in severe acne. The specimen was blood. The chain recombines TRBV9 with TRBJ2-2; TRBD1 might be the D (6 bases). The sequence came from a male donor in good health, without acne. The CDR3 sequence is CASSASGEGGELFF. In DNA, the CDR3 is TGTGCCAGCAGCGCCTCAGGGGAAGGCGGGGAGCTGTTTTTT.